This T cell receptor beta chain stems from a study of beta chain features in type 1 diabetes. Study-wide context: Across all samples, 100 million to 130 million sorted cells were examined. Whole-study findings and limits: Whatever favoring of shorter templates PCR might show would apply equally to patients and controls. Type 1 diabetes patients had TCRB CDR3s that were shorter (moderately but significantly so) in all four CD4+ subsets.

cDNA synthesis used the whole RNA isolate, giving expressed TCRB sequences. Sequencing was performed with immunoSEQ multiplex PCR; in TCRdb, only in-frame clones are kept and a portion is missing. The sample lists 250,000 or so clones, just over 20% occurring once. About this clone itself: What it binds is unknown.

The CDR3 contains 12 residues. Germline lookup yields CDR1 GTSNPN and CDR2 SVGIG (reference sequence). The junction had 3 bases not matched to a gene; V was cut back by 8 bases and J by 3 bases. By way of CD45RO/CCR7/CD25/CD127/CD95/CD27, the CD4+ regulatory, stem cell-like memory, central memory and naive cells were sorted. Sorted populations all exceeded 95% purity. This rearrangement joins TRBV30 to TRBJ1-2; TRBD1 matches 10 bases. The clonotype comes from a woman between 35 and 50 years old with type 1 diabetes. The sample was naive CD4+ T cells from blood. DNA of the CDR3: TGTGCCCGACAGGGGGCCGACTATGGCTACACCTTC. Translation gives CARQGADYGYTF. Supplemented by reference TRBV30 and TRBJ1-2, the full variable domain reads SQTIHQWPATLVQPVGSPLSLECTVEGTSNPNLYWYRQAAGRGLQLLFYSVGIGQISSEVPQNLSASRPQDRQFILSSKKLLLSDSGFYLCARQGADYGYTFGSGTRLTVV.